The TCR beta chain described here comes from a study of identical twins. A universal primer site was added by template switching, and unique molecular identifiers were carried by the cDNA. In TCRdb, the 5' RACE reads were re-called with MiXCR into one record per CDR3 protein. The profile shows 1,800,000 or so distinct CDR3 sequences, roughly a third of them singletons. This clonotype came up a few times. Its antigen is still unknown. Per the germline V gene, CDR1 is SGHRS and CDR2 is YFSETQ. The CDR3 is 17 residues long. V shed 6 bases and J 4 bases; nucleotides not matched to a gene: 12. Overall study results and limits: The models systematically underestimated how much out-of-frame TCR alpha was shared in monozygotic twins. With abundant cord blood beta clonotypes, insertions were fewer; memory repertoires showed no such pattern. Excess sharing between twins was weaker in beta out-of-frame sequences.

The sequence came from a newborn girl in good health. The material sequenced was cord blood. This chain connects TRBV5-1 to TRBJ2-5, with 13 bases that match TRBD2. CDR3 DNA sequence: TGCGCCAGCACCATTTGGGGGACTAGCGGGAAACGAGAGACCCAGTACTTC. This codes for CASTIWGTSGKRETQYF.